This TCR beta chain was sequenced during a study of blood T cell repertoires in COVID-19. The overall study: There were acute and convalescent COVID-19 samples, and they came from the United States, Italy and Spain. PBMCs, B-cell-depleted T cells, or T cells were the source of the cDNA or gDNA that made up the material.

The authors' processing: Nucleated cell number was recorded as an estimate derived from reference gene primer amplification. Profiled with immunoSEQ multiplex PCR; TCRdb holds only in-frame clones, not every one. V and J calls and clone size come straight from that table; D and trimming were deduced from the DNA. The sample includes about 63,000 clones, about 75% of them seen just once. V lost 5 bases to trimming and J lost 3 bases, with 10 bases between them. The germline V gene has CDR1 LNHDA and CDR2 SQIVND (reference sequence). The length of the CDR3 is 13 residues. Material for sequencing was peripheral blood. This TCR derives from a woman of 80 years or more with acute or convalescent COVID-19. V and J are TRBV19 and TRBJ1-2; D may be TRBD1 (5 bases). CDR3 sequence reads: CASSSQAYYGYTF. Here the CDR3 DNA reads TGTGCCAGTAGTTCACAGGCCTACTATGGCTACACCTTC.